This T cell receptor beta chain was captured by sequencing in a study of blood T cell repertoires in COVID-19. Study summary: In each case, the material was cDNA or gDNA derived from T cells, B-cell-depleted T cells, or PBMCs.

Per the original methods: Nucleated cell counts were estimated from reference gene primer amplification. The assay was immunoSEQ multiplex PCR, and TCRdb's table has in-frame clones only and misses some. That table is the source of V, J and clone size, and D and trimming were worked out from the DNA. The sample contains more than 85,000 clones, about 81% of which appear only once. Between the trimmed V and J ends, which lost 0 bases and 5 bases, there was a span of 10 bases. Germline V gene data show CDR1 as MNHEY and CDR2 as SVGEGT. The CDR3 is 14 amino acids. The clonotype comes from a woman between 55 and 75 years old with acute or convalescent COVID-19. The rearrangement joins TRBV6-2 or TRBV6-3 to TRBJ1-1, with D hard to call. The sample consisted of peripheral blood. The CDR3 DNA is TGTGCCAGCAGTTACTCGACTGGGAGGACTGAAGCTTTCTTT. Protein product: CASSYSTGRTEAFF.